This TCR beta chain was found in a study of shared clonotypes between healthy human individuals. Each sorted subset replicate got 200 ng genomic DNA, tens of thousands of genomes. The data were produced by immunoSEQ multiplex PCR, yet TCRdb's version contains in-frame clones alone and is incomplete. Among 2 million to 2.5 million clones, over 85% were seen once, and the ten largest hold around 0.4%. Trimming cost V 11 bases and J 2 bases; bases outside gene matches: 3. CDR1 is MNHNS and CDR2 is SASEGT in the germline V gene. The CDR3 contains 12 residues. Donors comprised healthy HIV-negative adults lacking recent acute infections or vaccinations.

Source material: naive CD4+ T cells from PBMCs. The subset is: CD45RA+ positively selected. The sequence came from a man aged 18 to 35 in good health. Some clones in this sample may be carry-over from other donors' samples. The chain employs TRBV6-1 and TRBJ2-7; 10 positions match TRBD1. The CDR3 nucleotides read TGTGCCCACGGACAGGGGGCCTACGAGCAGTACTTC. Protein sequence: CAHGQGAYEQYF.